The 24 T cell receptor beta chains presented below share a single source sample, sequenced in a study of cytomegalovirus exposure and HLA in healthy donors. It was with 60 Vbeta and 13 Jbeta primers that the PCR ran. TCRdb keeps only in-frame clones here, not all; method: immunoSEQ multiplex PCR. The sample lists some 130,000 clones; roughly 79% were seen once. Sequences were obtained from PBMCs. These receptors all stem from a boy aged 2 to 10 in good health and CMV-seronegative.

CDR3 sequence reads: CASSFGLAYTDTQYF. The CDR3 DNA reads TGCGCCAGCAGCTTTGGTCTAGCGTACACAGATACGCAGTATTTT. The genes are TRBV5-1 and TRBJ2-3; D is perhaps TRBD2 (6 bases). V gave up 2 bases and J gave up 2 bases, with 12 bases separating them. This CDR3 is built from 15 residues. Germline-derived CDR1 and CDR2 are SGHRS and YFSETQ.

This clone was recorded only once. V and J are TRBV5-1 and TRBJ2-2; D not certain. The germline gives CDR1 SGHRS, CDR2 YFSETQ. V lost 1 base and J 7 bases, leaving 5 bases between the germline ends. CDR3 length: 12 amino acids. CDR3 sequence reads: CASSLNLGELFF. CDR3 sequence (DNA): TGCGCCAGCAGCTTGAATCTCGGGGAGCTGTTTTTT. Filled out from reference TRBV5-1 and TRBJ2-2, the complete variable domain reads KAGVTQTPRYLIKTRGQQVTLSCSPISGHRSVSWYQQTPGQGLQFLFEYFSETQRNKGNFPGRFSGRQFSNSRSEMNVSTLELGDSALYLCASSLNLGELFFGEGSRLTVL.

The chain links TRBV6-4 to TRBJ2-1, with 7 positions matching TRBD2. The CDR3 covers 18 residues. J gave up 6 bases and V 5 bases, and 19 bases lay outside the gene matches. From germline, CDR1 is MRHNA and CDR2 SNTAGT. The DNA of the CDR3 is TGTGCCAGCAGTTATACTAGCGCTGGGATATCCAAATCCAATGAGCAGTTCTTC. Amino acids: CASSYTSAGISKSNEQFF.

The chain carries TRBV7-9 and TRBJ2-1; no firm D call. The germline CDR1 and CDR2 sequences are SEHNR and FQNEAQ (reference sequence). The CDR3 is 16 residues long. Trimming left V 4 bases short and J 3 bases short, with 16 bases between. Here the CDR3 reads CASSSIDPRGYNEQFF. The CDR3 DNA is TGTGCCAGCAGCTCTATAGACCCCCGAGGCTACAATGAGCAGTTCTTC.

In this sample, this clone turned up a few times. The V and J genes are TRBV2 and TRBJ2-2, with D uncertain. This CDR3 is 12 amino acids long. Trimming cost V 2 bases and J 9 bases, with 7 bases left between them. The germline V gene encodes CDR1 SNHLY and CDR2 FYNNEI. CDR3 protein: CASSELSRELFF. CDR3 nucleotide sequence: TGTGCCAGCAGTGAATTGAGTCGGGAGCTGTTTTTT.

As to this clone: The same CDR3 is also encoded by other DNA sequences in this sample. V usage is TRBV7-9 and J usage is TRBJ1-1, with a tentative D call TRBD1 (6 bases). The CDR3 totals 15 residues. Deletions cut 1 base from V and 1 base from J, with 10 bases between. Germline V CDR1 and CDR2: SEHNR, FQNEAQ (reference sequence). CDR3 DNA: TGTGCCAGCAGCTTAGTCAGGGGAAGGAACACTGAAGCTTTCTTT. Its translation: CASSLVRGRNTEAFF. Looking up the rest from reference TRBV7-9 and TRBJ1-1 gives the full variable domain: DTGVSQNPRHKITKRGQNVTFRCDPISEHNRLYWYRQTLGQGPEFLTYFQNEAQLEKSRLLSDRFSAERPKGSFSTLEIQRTEQGDSAMYLCASSLVRGRNTEAFFGQGTRLTVV.

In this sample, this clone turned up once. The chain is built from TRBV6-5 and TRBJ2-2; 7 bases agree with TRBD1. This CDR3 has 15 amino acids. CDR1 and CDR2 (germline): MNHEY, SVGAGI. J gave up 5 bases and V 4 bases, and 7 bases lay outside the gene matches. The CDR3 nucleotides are TGTGCCAGCAGTTCCTGGGACAGCCAAACCGGGGAGCTGTTTTTT. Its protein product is CASSSWDSQTGELFF.

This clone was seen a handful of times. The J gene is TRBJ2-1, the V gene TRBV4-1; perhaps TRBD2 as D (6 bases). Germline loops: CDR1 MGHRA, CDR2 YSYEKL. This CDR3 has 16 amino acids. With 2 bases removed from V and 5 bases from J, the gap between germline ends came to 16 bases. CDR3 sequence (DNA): TGCGCCAGCAGCCAAATCGGGGGATTGAGCGACAATGAGCAGTTCTTC. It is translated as CASSQIGGLSDNEQFF.

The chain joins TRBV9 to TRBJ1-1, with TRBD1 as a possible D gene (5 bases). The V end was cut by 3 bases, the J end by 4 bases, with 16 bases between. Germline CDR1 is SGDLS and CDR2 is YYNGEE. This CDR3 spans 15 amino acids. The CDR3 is CASSATQVYGTEAFF. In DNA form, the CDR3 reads TGTGCCAGCAGCGCAACACAGGTCTATGGCACTGAAGCTTTCTTT.

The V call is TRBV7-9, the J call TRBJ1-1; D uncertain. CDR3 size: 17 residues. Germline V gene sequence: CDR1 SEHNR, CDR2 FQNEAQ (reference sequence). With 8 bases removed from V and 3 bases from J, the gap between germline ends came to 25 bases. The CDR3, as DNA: TGTGCCAGCCGGTCTCAAACAGTCCTCCCCCGAGACACTGAAGCTTTCTTT. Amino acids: CASRSQTVLPRDTEAFF.

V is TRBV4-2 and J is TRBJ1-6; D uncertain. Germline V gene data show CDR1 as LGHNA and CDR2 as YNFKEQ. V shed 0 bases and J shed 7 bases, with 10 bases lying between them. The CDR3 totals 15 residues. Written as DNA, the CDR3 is TGTGCCAGCAGCCAAGATTTACAGATCAATTCACCCCTCCACTTT. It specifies CASSQDLQINSPLHF.

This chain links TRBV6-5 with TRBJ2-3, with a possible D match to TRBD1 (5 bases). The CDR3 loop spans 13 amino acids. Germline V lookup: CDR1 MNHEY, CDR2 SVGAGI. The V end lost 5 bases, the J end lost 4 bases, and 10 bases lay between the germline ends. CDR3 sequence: CASSRQLADTQYF. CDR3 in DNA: TGTGCCAGCAGTCGACAGCTAGCAGATACGCAGTATTTT.

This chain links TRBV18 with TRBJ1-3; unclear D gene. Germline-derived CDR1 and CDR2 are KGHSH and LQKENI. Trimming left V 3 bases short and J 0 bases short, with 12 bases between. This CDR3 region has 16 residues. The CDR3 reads CASSPGIPSSGNTIYF. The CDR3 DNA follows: TGTGCCAGCTCACCCGGGATACCCAGCTCTGGAAACACCATATATTTT.

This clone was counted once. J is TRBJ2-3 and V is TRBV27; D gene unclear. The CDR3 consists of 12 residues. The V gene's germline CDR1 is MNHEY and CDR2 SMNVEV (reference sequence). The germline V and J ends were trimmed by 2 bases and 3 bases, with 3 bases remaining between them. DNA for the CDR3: TGTGCCAGCAGTTTAATAACAGATACGCAGTATTTT. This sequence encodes CASSLITDTQYF.

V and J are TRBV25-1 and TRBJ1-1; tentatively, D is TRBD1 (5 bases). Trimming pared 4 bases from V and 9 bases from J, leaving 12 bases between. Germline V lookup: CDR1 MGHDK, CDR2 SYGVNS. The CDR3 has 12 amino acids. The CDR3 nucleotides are TGTGCCAGCAGTGCCCGCCCAGGGCAAGCTTTCTTT. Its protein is CASSARPGQAFF.

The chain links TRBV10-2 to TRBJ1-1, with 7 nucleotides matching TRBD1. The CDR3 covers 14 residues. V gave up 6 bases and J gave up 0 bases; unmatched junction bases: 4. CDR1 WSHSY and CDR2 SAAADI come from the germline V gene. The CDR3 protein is CASRPGQLNTEAFF. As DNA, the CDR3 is TGCGCCAGCAGGCCGGGACAGCTGAACACTGAAGCTTTCTTT.

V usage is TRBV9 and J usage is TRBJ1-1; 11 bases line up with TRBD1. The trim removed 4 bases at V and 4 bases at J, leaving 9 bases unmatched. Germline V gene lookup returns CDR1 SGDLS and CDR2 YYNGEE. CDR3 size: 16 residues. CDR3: CASSPRTGGLGTEAFF. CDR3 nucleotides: TGTGCCAGCAGCCCCCGGACAGGGGGCTTAGGCACTGAAGCTTTCTTT.

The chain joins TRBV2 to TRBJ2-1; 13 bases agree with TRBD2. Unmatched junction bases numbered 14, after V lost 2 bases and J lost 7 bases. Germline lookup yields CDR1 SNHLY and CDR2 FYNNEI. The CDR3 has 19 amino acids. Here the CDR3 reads CASSERRRGLAGYYNEQFF. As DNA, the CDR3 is TGTGCCAGCAGTGAACGGCGGCGGGGACTAGCGGGGTATTATAATGAGCAGTTCTTC.

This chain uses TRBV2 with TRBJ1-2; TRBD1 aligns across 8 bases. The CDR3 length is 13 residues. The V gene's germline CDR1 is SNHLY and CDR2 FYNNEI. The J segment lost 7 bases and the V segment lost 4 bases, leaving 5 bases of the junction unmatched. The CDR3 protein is CASSGQGRFGYTF. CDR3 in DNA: TGTGCCAGCAGTGGACAGGGGAGATTTGGCTACACCTTC.

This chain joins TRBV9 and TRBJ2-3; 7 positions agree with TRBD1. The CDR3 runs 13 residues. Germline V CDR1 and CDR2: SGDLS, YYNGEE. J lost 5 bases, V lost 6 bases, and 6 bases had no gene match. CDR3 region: CASTDRAGDTQYF. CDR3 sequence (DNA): TGTGCCAGCACAGACAGGGCGGGAGATACGCAGTATTTT.

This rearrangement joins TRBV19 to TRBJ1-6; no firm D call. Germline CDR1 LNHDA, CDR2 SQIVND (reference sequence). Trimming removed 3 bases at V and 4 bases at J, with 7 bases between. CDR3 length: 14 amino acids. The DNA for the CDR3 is TGTGCCAGTAGTATTGCGGTTTATAATTCACCCCTCCACTTT. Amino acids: CASSIAVYNSPLHF.

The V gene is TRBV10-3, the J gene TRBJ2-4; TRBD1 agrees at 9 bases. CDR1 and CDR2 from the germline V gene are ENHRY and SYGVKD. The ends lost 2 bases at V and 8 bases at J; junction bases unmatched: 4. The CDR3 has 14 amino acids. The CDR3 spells CAISEETGGDIQYF. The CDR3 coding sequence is TGTGCCATCAGTGAGGAAACAGGGGGCGACATTCAGTACTTC.

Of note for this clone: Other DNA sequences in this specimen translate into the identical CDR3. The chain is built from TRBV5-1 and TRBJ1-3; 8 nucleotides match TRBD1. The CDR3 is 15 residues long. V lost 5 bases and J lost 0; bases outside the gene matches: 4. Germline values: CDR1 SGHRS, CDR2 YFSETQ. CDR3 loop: CASSFGQGSGNTIYF. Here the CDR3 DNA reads TGCGCCAGCAGTTTCGGACAGGGCTCTGGAAACACCATATATTTT. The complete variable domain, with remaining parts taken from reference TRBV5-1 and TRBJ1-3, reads KAGVTQTPRYLIKTRGQQVTLSCSPISGHRSVSWYQQTPGQGLQFLFEYFSETQRNKGNFPGRFSGRQFSNSRSEMNVSTLELGDSALYLCASSFGQGSGNTIYFGEGSWLTVV.

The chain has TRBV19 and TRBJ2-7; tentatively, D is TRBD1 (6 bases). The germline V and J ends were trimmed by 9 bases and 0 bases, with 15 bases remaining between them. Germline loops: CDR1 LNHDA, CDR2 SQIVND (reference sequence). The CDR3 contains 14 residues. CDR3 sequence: CASSPGTTSYEQYF. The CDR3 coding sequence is TGTGCCAGCAGCCCCGGGACAACCTCCTACGAGCAGTACTTC.